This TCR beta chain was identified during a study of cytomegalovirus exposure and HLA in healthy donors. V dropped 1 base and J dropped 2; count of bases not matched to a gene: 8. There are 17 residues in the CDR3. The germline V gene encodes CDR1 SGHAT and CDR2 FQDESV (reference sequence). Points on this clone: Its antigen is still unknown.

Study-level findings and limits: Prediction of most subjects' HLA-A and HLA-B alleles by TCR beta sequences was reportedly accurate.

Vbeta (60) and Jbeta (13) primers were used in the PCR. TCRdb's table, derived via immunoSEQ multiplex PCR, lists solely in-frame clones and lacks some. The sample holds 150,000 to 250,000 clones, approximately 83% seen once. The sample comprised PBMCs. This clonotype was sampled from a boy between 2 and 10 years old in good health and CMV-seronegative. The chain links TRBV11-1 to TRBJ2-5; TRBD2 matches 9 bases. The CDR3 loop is CASSLGLGGGAQETQYF. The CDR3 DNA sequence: TGTGCCAGCAGCTTAGGGCTAGGCGGGGGGGCGCAAGAGACCCAGTACTTC.